Listed below are T cell receptor beta chains from one sample, sequenced in a study of vaccination effects on CD4 cells after COVID-19. This table comes from immunoSEQ multiplex PCR, and its TCRdb copy is limited to in-frame clones, with some not included. The table records about 28,000 clones, around 70% of them present only once. The antigens for these receptors are not known. Sequences were derived from CD4+ T cells from PBMCs cultured with HCoV-NL63 spike peptides, sampled after COVID-19 vaccination. Receptors originate from a human donor who received a COVID-19 vaccine. Each CDR3 is given with its conserved first and last residue. D genes are given only for firm matches. Expanded clones get a size class; other rows say once, few or many, or leave the size out.

V,size,D,J,CDR3,DNA
TRBV29-1,-,-,TRBJ1-1,CSVDFAGDTEAFF,TGCAGCGTTGATTTTGCAGGGGACACTGAAGCTTTCTTT
TRBV29-1,-,TRBD1,TRBJ1-1,CSALQQGARYEAFF,TGCAGCGCCCTCCAACAGGGGGCACGATATGAAGCTTTCTTT
TRBV5-1,-,-,TRBJ1-1,CASKLGSINSGGAFF,TGCGCCAGCAAACTTGGGAGCATAAACTCGGGAGGAGCTTTCTTT
TRBV6-5,-,-,TRBJ2-7,CASRNRYEQYF,TGTGCCAGCCGGAACAGGTACGAGCAGTACTTC
TRBV27,-,TRBD1,TRBJ1-1,CASSLWDRGRAFF,TGTGCCAGCAGTTTATGGGACAGGGGGCGAGCTTTCTTT
TRBV6-1,-,TRBD1,TRBJ1-2,CASSEGHRDSYGYTF,TGTGCCAGCAGTGAGGGACATAGGGACAGCTATGGCTACACCTTC
TRBV6-5,-,-,TRBJ1-1,CASSYGGKVTEAFF,TGTGCCAGCAGTTACGGGGGGAAGGTGACTGAAGCTTTCTTT
TRBV9,few,-,TRBJ1-2,CASSPGRSTNYGYTF,TGTGCCAGCAGCCCCGGACGATCAACTAACTATGGCTACACCTTC
TRBV27,-,-,TRBJ1-2,CASSLTPDSYYGYTF,TGTGCCAGCAGTCTTACTCCGGACAGCTACTATGGCTACACCTTC
TRBV27,-,-,TRBJ1-4,CASSRALTNEKLFF,TGTGCCAGCAGCCGAGCCCTAACTAATGAAAAACTGTTTTTT
TRBV5-1,once,-,TRBJ2-1,CASSLVAGRSNEQFF,TGCGCCAGCAGCTTGGTGGCAGGGCGCTCCAATGAGCAGTTCTTC
TRBV2,-,-,TRBJ2-1,CASSEFISRYNEQFF,TGTGCCAGCAGTGAATTCATAAGCAGATACAATGAGCAGTTCTTC
TRBV5-1,-,-,TRBJ2-2,CASSSQGFSNTGELFF,TGCGCCAGCAGCTCCCAGGGGTTTTCGAACACCGGGGAGCTGTTTTTT
TRBV19,-,-,TRBJ2-7,CASSFAPSTQYEQYF,TGTGCCAGTAGTTTTGCACCGTCGACCCAGTACGAGCAGTACTTC
TRBV5-4,once,TRBD2,TRBJ2-1,CASSETSGGYNEQFF,TGTGCCAGCAGCGAGACTAGCGGAGGATACAATGAGCAGTTCTTC
TRBV6-5,-,-,TRBJ2-5,CASKQETQYF,TGTGCCAGCAAACAAGAGACCCAGTACTTC
TRBV6-1,-,-,TRBJ1-4,CASSEAWGSTNEKLFF,TGTGCCAGCAGTGAAGCCTGGGGTTCAACTAATGAAAAACTGTTTTTT
TRBV19,few,TRBD1,TRBJ1-5,CASWDRGYQPQHF,TGTGCCAGCTGGGACAGGGGGTATCAGCCCCAGCATTTT
TRBV20-1,-,-,TRBJ2-1,CSGGQNNEQFF,TGCAGTGGCGGGCAGAACAATGAGCAGTTCTTC
TRBV6-6,-,-,TRBJ1-1,CASSYSTAGDTEAFF,TGTGCCAGCAGTTACTCGACGGCGGGGGACACTGAAGCTTTCTTT
TRBV19,-,-,TRBJ2-7,CASRTGTYEQYF,TGTGCCAGTAGGACGGGAACCTACGAGCAGTACTTC
TRBV2,-,TRBD1,TRBJ1-1,CASRRQGAAEAFF,TGTGCCAGCAGAAGACAGGGGGCGGCTGAAGCTTTCTTT
TRBV9,-,TRBD1,TRBJ1-4,CASSGRGQDNEKLFF,TGTGCCAGCAGCGGCAGGGGGCAGGATAATGAAAAACTGTTTTTT
TRBV5-8,-,-,TRBJ2-3,CASSSGSTSTDTQYF,TGTGCCAGCAGCTCAGGGAGTACTAGCACAGATACGCAGTATTTT
TRBV10-3,-,-,TRBJ1-6,CAISEGPTGGVSYNSPLHF,TGTGCCATCAGTGAGGGCCCCACCGGGGGTGTCTCCTATAATTCACCCCTCCACTTT
TRBV18,-,-,TRBJ1-3,CASSPTAGTGNTIYF,TGTGCCAGCTCACCTACTGCAGGGACTGGAAACACCATATATTTT
TRBV5-1,-,TRBD2,TRBJ2-7,CASSLLASGRYEQYF,TGCGCCAGCAGCTTGTTGGCTAGCGGGAGATACGAGCAGTACTTC
TRBV6-1,-,-,TRBJ1-5,CASSEVDSYSNQPQHF,TGTGCCAGCAGTGAAGTGGACAGCTATAGCAATCAGCCCCAGCATTTT
TRBV4-1,-,TRBD2,TRBJ2-3,CASSQPPLVAGAPSTDTQYF,TGCGCCAGCAGCCAGCCCCCCTTGGTAGCGGGAGCACCTAGCACAGATACGCAGTATTTT
TRBV6-6,-,-,TRBJ2-2,CASSPLGSGMYAGELFF,TGTGCCAGCAGTCCCCTTGGGTCAGGGATGTACGCCGGGGAGCTGTTTTTT
TRBV7-9,-,-,TRBJ1-2,CASSHEGTDGYTF,TGTGCCAGCAGCCACGAGGGAACAGACGGCTACACCTTC
TRBV7-6,-,-,TRBJ2-3,CASSSPLPGDTQYF,TGTGCCAGCAGCTCCCCTCTACCTGGGGATACGCAGTATTTT
TRBV24-1,-,-,TRBJ1-1,CATSDFCMMNTEAFF,TGTGCCACCAGTGATTTTTGCATGATGAACACTGAAGCTTTCTTT
TRBV7-9,-,TRBD1,TRBJ1-4,CASSLESGQYNEKLFF,TGTGCCAGCAGCTTAGAGTCGGGACAGTATAATGAAAAACTGTTTTTT
TRBV20-1,once,-,TRBJ2-1,CSASSGGNEQFF,TGCAGTGCTAGTAGTGGAGGGAACGAGCAGTTCTTC
TRBV4-1,-,TRBD2,TRBJ2-1,CASSRSTSGGDNEQFF,TGCGCCAGCAGCCGGAGCACTAGCGGGGGGGACAATGAGCAGTTCTTC
TRBV10-3,-,-,TRBJ2-1,CAISTNEMDEQFF,TGTGCCATCAGTACTAACGAGATGGATGAGCAGTTCTTC
TRBV6-5,-,-,TRBJ1-1,CASSYSKNILNTEAFF,TGTGCCAGCAGTTACTCGAAGAATATCCTGAACACTGAAGCTTTCTTT
TRBV12-3/TRBV12-4,-,-,TRBJ2-5,CASSPQMQETQYF,TGTGCCAGCAGTCCACAGATGCAAGAGACCCAGTACTTC
TRBV28,-,TRBD1,TRBJ1-5,CASRPQGESSPQHF,TGTGCCAGCCGGCCACAGGGGGAAAGTTCGCCCCAGCATTTT
TRBV3-1/TRBV3-2,-,-,TRBJ1-6,CASSQDLSENSPLHF,TGTGCCAGCAGCCAAGATTTGTCAGAGAATTCACCCCTCCACTTT
TRBV24-1,-,-,TRBJ2-2,CATEGYTGELFF,TGTGCCACCGAAGGGTACACCGGGGAGCTGTTTTTT
TRBV27,-,-,TRBJ2-2,CASRSPGNTGELFF,TGTGCCAGCAGATCACCGGGGAACACCGGGGAGCTGTTTTTT
TRBV5-6,-,-,TRBJ1-2,CASKTGLANYGYTF,TGTGCCAGCAAAACAGGGCTAGCTAACTATGGCTACACCTTC
TRBV7-9,-,TRBD2,TRBJ2-7,CASSPLAGSYEQYF,TGTGCCAGCAGCCCCCTAGCGGGTAGCTACGAGCAGTACTTC
TRBV5-1,-,TRBD1,TRBJ1-5,CASSPGTGLSNQPQHF,TGCGCCAGCAGCCCGGGGACAGGCCTAAGCAATCAGCCCCAGCATTTT
TRBV9,-,TRBD2,TRBJ2-1,CASSPLIAGAGNEQFF,TGTGCCAGCAGCCCCCTTATAGCGGGAGCGGGGAATGAGCAGTTCTTC
TRBV6-5,-,-,TRBJ1-2,CASSYGRGYTF,TGTGCCAGCAGTTATGGAAGAGGCTACACCTTC
TRBV6-1,-,-,TRBJ2-2,CASSELTGTIGTGELFF,TGTGCCAGCAGTGAACTCACCGGGACAATTGGCACCGGGGAGCTGTTTTTT